This entry lists 28 T cell receptor beta chains sequenced from one sample in a study of identical twins. Via MiXCR, TCRdb re-called the 5' RACE reads, giving one row per CDR3 protein. The table includes over 200,000 distinct CDR3 sequences, 6.5% detected once. Separately, the same data were catalogued under a study of T cells expressing NK-cell markers.

The sample taken for sequencing was CD8+ T cells sorted from blood. Receptors originate from a woman aged 18-29 years in good health.

This clonotype was counted a few times. The rearrangement joins TRBV5-1 to TRBJ2-1, with 8 bases that match TRBD2. Germline values: CDR1 SGHRS, CDR2 YFSETQ. J gave up 0 bases and V 4 bases, and 9 bases lay outside the gene matches. This CDR3 spans 17 amino acids. The CDR3 region is CASSLLGSGSSYNEQFF. DNA for the CDR3: TGCGCCAGCAGCCTGCTCGGGAGCGGGAGCTCCTACAATGAGCAGTTCTTC.

This clonotype was recorded at least ten times. This CDR3 is CASSLAGDQPQHF. The CDR3 DNA sequence: TGTGCCAGCAGCTTAGCGGGCGATCAGCCCCAGCATTTT. This chain uses TRBV7-6 with TRBJ1-5; D unresolved. The CDR3 extends over 13 amino acids. Between the trimmed V and J ends, which lost 0 bases and 5 bases, there was a span of 5 bases. Germline V gene data show CDR1 as SGHVS and CDR2 as FNYEAQ. Complete variable domain (other parts from reference TRBV7-6 and TRBJ1-5): GAGVSQSPRYKVTKRGQDVALRCDPISGHVSLYWYRQALGQGPEFLTYFNYEAQQDKSGLPNDRFSAERPEGSISTLTIQRTEQRDSAMYRCASSLAGDQPQHFGDGTRLSIL.

The rearrangement links TRBV15 to TRBJ2-1; 7 nucleotides line up with TRBD2. Germline loops: CDR1 LNHNV, CDR2 YYDKDF (reference sequence). This CDR3 comprises 15 residues. V lost 6 bases, J lost 2 bases, and 7 bases stayed unmatched. The CDR3 DNA follows: TGTGCCACCAGTATCCCTAGCGGAGCCTACAATGAGCAGTTCTTC. Translated, it gives CATSIPSGAYNEQFF.

In this sample, this clonotype turned up many times. The V and J genes are TRBV10-3 and TRBJ1-1; tentatively, D is TRBD1 (5 bases). The CDR3 length is 13 residues. CDR1 and CDR2 (germline): ENHRY, SYGVKD. V shed 7 bases and J shed 0 bases, with 9 bases lying between them. CDR3 in DNA: TGTGCCATCAAGGGAGGGGTGAACACTGAAGCTTTCTTT. This translates into CAIKGGVNTEAFF.

This clonotype was observed a handful of times. The V and J genes are TRBV6-2 or TRBV6-3 and TRBJ2-1; the D gene is possibly TRBD2 (5 bases). The CDR3 has 15 residues. Trimming stripped 5 bases from V and 4 bases from J, with 15 bases between. Germline values: CDR1 MNHEY, CDR2 SVGEGT. CDR3 residues: CASSLSEGGYNEQFF. CDR3 DNA sequence: TGTGCCAGCAGTCTAAGCGAGGGTGGGTACAATGAGCAGTTCTTC.

This clonotype was seen a few times. The chain is built from TRBV15 and TRBJ1-5, with a weak D call TRBD1 (5 bases). The CDR3 spans 13 residues. With 2 bases removed from V and 7 bases from J, the gap between germline ends came to 9 bases. Germline V gives CDR1 LNHNV, CDR2 YYDKDF (reference sequence). Here the CDR3 reads CATSRPGGQPQHF. The CDR3 DNA follows: TGTGCCACCAGCAGACCGGGGGGGCAGCCCCAGCATTTT.

This clonotype was counted only a few times. CDR3 nucleotide sequence: TGCAGTGCTTCTACCGGGACAGGGGTTTACGAGCAGTACTTC. Amino acid sequence: CSASTGTGVYEQYF. The V and J genes are TRBV20-1 and TRBJ2-7, with 10 bases aligning to TRBD1. V lost 5 bases to trimming and J lost 4 bases; unmatched junction nucleotides: 8. Germline assignment: CDR1 DFQATT and CDR2 SNEGSKA (reference sequence). This CDR3 contains 14 residues.

V is TRBV12-3 or TRBV12-4 and J is TRBJ1-5; possible D gene TRBD1, 6 bases. V gave up 4 bases and J gave up 7 bases, with 11 bases separating them. The CDR3 loop spans 13 amino acids. DNA of the CDR3: TGTGCCAGCAGTTGGGGGACACCCCAGCCCCAGCATTTT. Protein product: CASSWGTPQPQHF.

The gene calls are TRBV23-1 and TRBJ1-3, with D possibly being TRBD1 (6 bases). TRBV23-1 is an ORF, with its function uncertain. This CDR3 has 14 residues. V shed 8 bases and J shed 2 bases, with 13 bases lying between them. CDR3 DNA sequence: TGCGCCAGCTTAGGGGGTCTACCTGGAAACACCATATATTTT. It is translated as CASLGGLPGNTIYF.

In its sample, this clonotype was seen a few times. The chain uses TRBV11-1 and TRBJ2-6; TRBD2 matches 9 bases. V dropped 4 bases and J dropped 4; count of bases not matched to a gene: 14. This CDR3 is built from 19 residues. Germline V gene data show CDR1 as SGHAT and CDR2 as FQDESV (reference sequence). The CDR3 reads CASSSAQRGASSGANVLTF. DNA of the CDR3: TGTGCCAGCAGCTCAGCCCAGCGGGGGGCCTCCAGCGGGGCCAACGTCCTGACTTTC.

This clonotype was counted at least ten times. The chain links TRBV10-3 to TRBJ2-3; D may match TRBD1 or TRBD2 (5 bases each). Germline V gene lookup returns CDR1 ENHRY and CDR2 SYGVKD. The CDR3 consists of 14 residues. V lost 3 bases to trimming and J lost 9 bases, with 16 bases between them. The CDR3 DNA reads TGTGCCATCAGTGAACTAGAAGGGGACCAAACGCAGTATTTT. Protein: CAISELEGDQTQYF.

This clonotype has at least ten counts. The gene calls are TRBV27 and TRBJ1-2, with a possible D match to TRBD1 (5 bases). The germline V gene encodes CDR1 MNHEY and CDR2 SMNVEV (reference sequence). This CDR3 region has 15 residues. The V end was cut by 5 bases, the J end by 0 bases, with 13 bases between. The CDR3 region has the DNA TGTGCCAGCAGTCCGACCTGGACATCTAACTATGGCTACACCTTC. Translated, it gives CASSPTWTSNYGYTF.

This clonotype showed up many times. The CDR3 DNA sequence: TGTGCCAGCAGCGCGGGACGAAATCCCTACGAGCAGTACTTC. Translated: CASSAGRNPYEQYF. This chain connects TRBV5-5 to TRBJ2-7; the D gene is possibly TRBD2 (6 bases). The CDR3 spans 14 residues. V gave up 4 bases and J gave up 2 bases, with 13 bases separating them. The germline gives CDR1 SGHKS, CDR2 YYEKEE (reference sequence).

This clonotype came up once. V is TRBV5-4 and J is TRBJ2-3; D is unclear. This CDR3 is 12 amino acids long. Germline V lookup: CDR1 SGHNT, CDR2 YYREEE (reference sequence). V lost 4 bases, J lost 11 bases, and 14 bases lay in between. The CDR3 protein is CASSLGSLLQYF. DNA of the CDR3: TGTGCCAGCAGCCTCGGTTCCCTTTTGCAGTATTTT.

This clonotype was counted at least ten times. The chain uses TRBV12-3 or TRBV12-4 and TRBJ1-2; a possible D gene is TRBD1 (5 bases). Trimming pared 10 bases from V and 3 bases from J, leaving 12 bases between. The CDR3 has 12 residues. CDR3 bases: TGTGCCATTACAGGCCCTGACTATGGCTACACCTTC. The encoded protein is CAITGPDYGYTF.

V usage is TRBV15 and J usage is TRBJ2-1, with 9 positions matching TRBD2. Germline V gene data show CDR1 as LNHNV and CDR2 as YYDKDF (reference sequence). The CDR3 contains 17 residues. Losses at the gene ends were 1 base for V and 4 bases for J; bases not matched to a gene: 8. This chain's CDR3 is CATSRVKRGAGYNEQFF. CDR3 DNA sequence: TGTGCCACCAGCAGAGTCAAGCGGGGGGCCGGGTACAATGAGCAGTTCTTC.

V is TRBV19 and J is TRBJ2-7; 7 nucleotides line up with TRBD2. The CDR3 is 14 amino acids. V lost 3 bases, J lost 2 bases, and 4 bases stayed unmatched. Germline V gene sequence: CDR1 LNHDA, CDR2 SQIVND (reference sequence). The CDR3 nucleotides read TGTGCCAGTAGTATCGCCGCGGGAGCCTACGAGCAGTACTTC. It codes for CASSIAAGAYEQYF.

The table lists this clonotype with a few counts. This chain links TRBV12-3 or TRBV12-4 with TRBJ1-4; D uncertain. The V gene lost 6 bases and the J gene lost 8 bases, with 10 bases spanning the gap. This CDR3 contains 12 residues. The CDR3 DNA is TGTGCCAGCAGGGGAATAGAGGAAAAACTGTTTTTT. It codes for CASRGIEEKLFF.

The rearrangement uses TRBV27 and TRBJ2-7; 7 bases align to TRBD2. The CDR3 has 15 residues. With V trimmed by 0 bases and J by 4 bases, 6 bases remained unmatched. Per germline, CDR1 MNHEY and CDR2 SMNVEV (reference sequence). The chain's CDR3 is CASSLSSGTPYEQYF. The CDR3 DNA reads TGTGCCAGCAGTTTATCGAGCGGGACCCCTTACGAGCAGTACTTC.

This clonotype appeared a few times. The CDR3 here is CASSLNPSVWRGSTDTQYF. The CDR3 DNA follows: TGTGCCAGCAGCTTAAACCCATCAGTCTGGCGGGGCAGCACAGATACGCAGTATTTT. This chain joins TRBV11-2 and TRBJ2-3; D might be TRBD2 (6 bases). V dropped 2 bases and J dropped 0 bases, with 21 bases sitting between them. Germline CDR1 reads SGHAT; CDR2 reads FQNNGV. This CDR3 region has 19 residues.

This rearrangement joins TRBV4-3 to TRBJ2-1; 9 bases agree with TRBD2. Trimming cost V 3 bases and J 6 bases; bases outside gene matches: 6. There are 15 residues in the CDR3. Germline-derived CDR1 and CDR2 are LGHNA and YSLEER. The DNA for the CDR3 is TGCGCCAGCAGCCACGCGGGACTAGCTTCCAATGAGCAGTTCTTC. This sequence encodes CASSHAGLASNEQFF.

The V and J genes are TRBV3-1 and TRBJ2-7; 7 bases fit TRBD2. CDR1 and CDR2 from the germline V gene are LGHDT and YNNKEL (reference sequence). The CDR3 loop spans 18 amino acids. J lost 1 base, V lost 1 base, and 13 bases had no gene match. The CDR3 DNA follows: TGTGCCAGCAGCCAAGGAGTAATAGCGGGTCCTACTTCCTACGAGCAGTACTTC. As protein: CASSQGVIAGPTSYEQYF.

This sequence joins TRBV29-1 and TRBJ1-2; D is undetermined. V lost 7 bases and J 4 bases, leaving 13 bases between the germline ends. The CDR3 totals 12 residues. The germline V gene has CDR1 SQVTM and CDR2 ANQGSEA. CDR3 in amino acids: CSADPLFYGYTF. The CDR3 DNA sequence: TGCAGCGCCGACCCCCTTTTCTATGGCTACACCTTC.

This clonotype was found many times. The rearrangement uses TRBV6-6 and TRBJ1-6; D remains unclear. Germline lookup yields CDR1 MNHNY and CDR2 SVGAGI (reference sequence). Trimming cost V 6 bases and J 11 bases, with 8 bases left between them. The CDR3 is 11 amino acids. The CDR3 bases are TGTGCCAGCAGCCACGGAGCACCCCTCCACTTT. Translating gives CASSHGAPLHF.

In this sample, this clonotype turned up many times. One end of the junction fails to match germline, which may point to a read error. CDR3 nucleotide sequence: TGTGCCAGCAGTTTAGGACAGGGGTTTGGCGAGCAGTACTTC. Its translation is CASSLGQGFGEQYF. The rearrangement uses TRBV7-2 and TRBJ2-7; 9 nucleotides line up with TRBD1. The germline CDR1 and CDR2 sequences are SGHTA and FQGNSA. There are 14 residues in the CDR3.

The table lists this clonotype with a few counts. The chain uses TRBV12-3 or TRBV12-4 and TRBJ1-5; perhaps TRBD1 as D (5 bases). V lost 4 bases to trimming and J lost 6 bases, with 16 bases between them. There are 15 residues in the CDR3. This CDR3 reads CASSSAEGKGQPQHF. In nucleotides, the CDR3 is TGTGCCAGCAGTTCCGCCGAGGGGAAGGGTCAGCCCCAGCATTTT.

The gene calls are TRBV6-5 and TRBJ2-1, with 13 bases aligning to TRBD2. J was trimmed by 9 bases and V by 4 bases; bases with no gene match: 3. The germline gives CDR1 MNHEY, CDR2 SVGAGI. This CDR3 contains 14 residues. The CDR3 is CASSWTSGRLEQFF. The CDR3 DNA reads TGTGCCAGCAGTTGGACTAGCGGGAGACTTGAGCAGTTCTTC.

This clonotype appeared many times. The chain links TRBV20-1 to TRBJ2-2, with 7 positions matching TRBD2. CDR3 length: 14 residues. V was pared by 5 bases and J by 3 bases, with 6 bases of the junction left unmatched. Germline V lookup: CDR1 DFQATT, CDR2 SNEGSKA (reference sequence). CDR3 region: CSALGLDDTGELFF. The CDR3 region has the DNA TGCAGTGCTCTAGGACTAGACGACACCGGGGAGCTGTTTTTT.